A selection of T cell receptor beta chains follows, all from one sample in a study of T cell repertoires in cytomegalovirus infection. Each CDR3 protein gets one entry after TCRdb re-called the reads with MiXCR. The sample lists more than 400,000 distinct CDR3 sequences; less than 30% were seen once. Sequencing was performed on PBMCs. All receptors derive from a human donor in good health (CMV status not recorded). Some clones in this sample may be carry-over from other donors' samples. The CDR3 runs from the conserved cysteine through the conserved F or W. Fields, in order: D gene, clone size, V gene, J gene, CDR3 DNA, CDR3 protein. D genes are given only for firm matches. Not every row has a clone size; where given, it reads once, few, many or a size class.

D gene: NA
clone size: few
V gene: TRBV19
J gene: TRBJ1-5
CDR3 DNA: TGTGCCAGTAGTATAGAGGGGAGGGGCAATCAGCCCCAGCATTTT
CDR3 protein: CASSIEGRGNQPQHF

D gene: NA
clone size: NA
V gene: TRBV19
J gene: TRBJ1-1
CDR3 DNA: TGTGCCACCAACGGGTTTGGGAACACTGAAGCTTTCTTT
CDR3 protein: CATNGFGNTEAFF

D gene: NA
clone size: NA
V gene: TRBV19
J gene: TRBJ2-2
CDR3 DNA: TGTGCCAGTAGTTACCAAACAGGGCACACCGGGGAGCTGTTTTTT
CDR3 protein: CASSYQTGHTGELFF

D gene: TRBD1
clone size: NA
V gene: TRBV4-1
J gene: TRBJ1-5
CDR3 DNA: TGCGCCAGCAGCCCTACCGGGACAGGGACCAATCAGCCCCAGCATTTT
CDR3 protein: CASSPTGTGTNQPQHF

D gene: NA
clone size: few
V gene: TRBV4-1
J gene: TRBJ2-7
CDR3 DNA: TGCGCCAGCAGCCAAGTTAGCATAAGCTCCTACGAGCAGTACTTC
CDR3 protein: CASSQVSISSYEQYF

D gene: TRBD1
clone size: NA
V gene: TRBV18
J gene: TRBJ1-1
CDR3 DNA: TGTGCCAGCTCACCCGTGACAGGGGCGAACACTGAAGCTTTCTTT
CDR3 protein: CASSPVTGANTEAFF

D gene: NA
clone size: NA
V gene: TRBV19
J gene: TRBJ2-1
CDR3 DNA: TGTGCCAGTAGTATGGGACTTACCTTTAATGGGGCGGCAGAGCAGTTCTTC
CDR3 protein: CASSMGLTFNGAAEQFF

D gene: NA
clone size: few
V gene: TRBV7-8
J gene: TRBJ1-2
CDR3 DNA: TGTGCCAGCAGCTTAGCGTGGGCGGAACCTAACTATGGCTACACCTTC
CDR3 protein: CASSLAWAEPNYGYTF

D gene: NA
clone size: once
V gene: TRBV6-5
J gene: TRBJ2-3
CDR3 DNA: TGTGCCAGCAGTTACTCGAATCGGTTGGGGGGAGATACGCAGTATTTT
CDR3 protein: CASSYSNRLGGDTQYF

D gene: TRBD1
clone size: few
V gene: TRBV27
J gene: TRBJ2-3
CDR3 DNA: TGTGCCAGCAGTTTATCCAGGGGGCAAGATACGCAGTATTTT
CDR3 protein: CASSLSRGQDTQYF

D gene: TRBD1
clone size: NA
V gene: TRBV19
J gene: TRBJ2-2
CDR3 DNA: TGTGCCAGTAGTATCTGGTCCGGGCAGGGGGTAGGGGAGCTGTTTTTT
CDR3 protein: CASSIWSGQGVGELFF

D gene: NA
clone size: NA
V gene: TRBV27
J gene: TRBJ1-1
CDR3 DNA: TGTGCCAGCAGGAGGGGGTATGAAGCTTTCTTT
CDR3 protein: CASRRGYEAFF

D gene: NA
clone size: NA
V gene: TRBV27
J gene: TRBJ2-6
CDR3 DNA: TGTGCCAGCAGCACGGGGCTTGGGGCCAACGTCCTGACTTTC
CDR3 protein: CASSTGLGANVLTF

D gene: TRBD2
clone size: many
V gene: TRBV19
J gene: TRBJ2-1
CDR3 DNA: TGTGCCAGTAGTATGGCTAGCGGGATGATATACAATGAGCAGTTCTTC
CDR3 protein: CASSMASGMIYNEQFF

D gene: TRBD1
clone size: NA
V gene: TRBV19
J gene: TRBJ1-4
CDR3 DNA: TGTGCCAGTAGTTCCGGGACAGGAATGGTGAAACTGTTTTTT
CDR3 protein: CASSSGTGMVKLFF

D gene: NA
clone size: few
V gene: TRBV7-2
J gene: TRBJ2-1
CDR3 DNA: TGTGCCAGCACCACGATTGGTCGGAGCTCCTACAATGAGCAGTTCTTC
CDR3 protein: CASTTIGRSSYNEQFF

D gene: NA
clone size: few
V gene: TRBV20-1
J gene: TRBJ1-1
CDR3 DNA: TGCAGTGCCAAGGGGATAGATCCTCCAAGGCTTGAAGCTTTCTTT
CDR3 protein: CSAKGIDPPRLEAFF

D gene: TRBD2
clone size: few
V gene: TRBV6-6
J gene: TRBJ2-7
CDR3 DNA: TGTGCCAGCAGTCTCACTAGCGGGGGTTCCTACGAGCAGTACTTC
CDR3 protein: CASSLTSGGSYEQYF

D gene: NA
clone size: NA
V gene: TRBV7-2
J gene: TRBJ1-6
CDR3 DNA: TGTGCCAGCAGCCCCAATTGGTCCGTCTATAATTCACCCCTCCACTTT
CDR3 protein: CASSPNWSVYNSPLHF

D gene: NA
clone size: few
V gene: TRBV7-9
J gene: TRBJ1-2
CDR3 DNA: TGTGCCAGCAGCTTAGTTCGGGGGAGTAACTATGGCTACACCTTC
CDR3 protein: CASSLVRGSNYGYTF

D gene: TRBD2
clone size: NA
V gene: TRBV6-1
J gene: TRBJ2-5
CDR3 DNA: TGTGCCAGCAGTTATACTAGCGCACACCAAGAGACCCAGTACTTC
CDR3 protein: CASSYTSAHQETQYF

D gene: NA
clone size: NA
V gene: TRBV28
J gene: TRBJ1-6
CDR3 DNA: TGTGCCAGCAGGGTGGGCAGACCTAATTCACCCCTCCACTTT
CDR3 protein: CASRVGRPNSPLHF

D gene: TRBD1
clone size: NA
V gene: TRBV12-3/TRBV12-4
J gene: TRBJ1-1
CDR3 DNA: TGTGCCAGCACCCCAGGGGGATCGAACACTGAAGCTTTCTTT
CDR3 protein: CASTPGGSNTEAFF

D gene: NA
clone size: NA
V gene: TRBV5-6
J gene: TRBJ1-5
CDR3 DNA: TGTGCCAGCAGCTTGGTGGCAGGCAGTCAGCCCCAGCATTTT
CDR3 protein: CASSLVAGSQPQHF

D gene: NA
clone size: few
V gene: TRBV2
J gene: TRBJ1-5
CDR3 DNA: TGTGCCAGCAGTGATAATGGGGGGATCGGCAATCAGCCCCAGCATTTT
CDR3 protein: CASSDNGGIGNQPQHF

D gene: TRBD2
clone size: few
V gene: TRBV28
J gene: TRBJ2-2
CDR3 DNA: TGTGCCAGCAGTTTACCGAGACTAGCGGGATACACCGGGGAGCTGTTTTTT
CDR3 protein: CASSLPRLAGYTGELFF

D gene: NA
clone size: many
V gene: TRBV7-2
J gene: TRBJ1-3
CDR3 DNA: TGTGCCAGCAGCCCCCACGGACAAGGAAACACCATATATTTT
CDR3 protein: CASSPHGQGNTIYF

D gene: NA
clone size: NA
V gene: TRBV6-5
J gene: TRBJ2-1
CDR3 DNA: TGTGCCAGCAGTTATTGGCGGGAAAGCTCCTACAATGAGCAGTTCTTC
CDR3 protein: CASSYWRESSYNEQFF

D gene: TRBD1
clone size: few
V gene: TRBV7-6
J gene: TRBJ2-7
CDR3 DNA: TGTGCCAGCAGCTTACCTGGGACAGGGCTCTACGAGCAGTACTTC
CDR3 protein: CASSLPGTGLYEQYF

D gene: TRBD1
clone size: NA
V gene: TRBV4-1
J gene: TRBJ2-7
CDR3 DNA: TGCGCCAGCAGCCAGGGACAGGGGGCTAACGAGCAGTACTTC
CDR3 protein: CASSQGQGANEQYF

D gene: NA
clone size: NA
V gene: TRBV20-1
J gene: TRBJ1-4
CDR3 DNA: TGCAGTGCGGACCCGGGACTCGTAAAGAGCGAAAAACTGTTTTTT
CDR3 protein: CSADPGLVKSEKLFF